This T cell receptor (beta chain) was identified during a study of prognosis after radiotherapy for stage I lung cancer. Whole-study findings and limits: The study found that unique TCR clone counts fell after stereotactic body radiation therapy, median approximately 9,600 versus 7,200.

Note on this clonotype: The antigen is undetermined.

CDR3 length: 11 residues. Per the germline V gene, CDR1 is SGHTA and CDR2 is FQGNSA. TCR beta CDR3 amplification from genomic DNA was performed by two-round multiplex PCR. The authors ran first-round PCR with primers specific to each TRBV and TRBJ gene. TCRdb ran MiXCR on the multiplex PCR reads and lists one entry per CDR3 protein. The data show roughly 27,000 distinct CDR3 sequences, with more than 45% seen just once and under 15% held by the top ten. V and J are TRBV7-2 and TRBJ1-2; 10 bases are shared with TRBD1. The sequencing here drew on PBMCs, taken before or after stereotactic body radiation therapy (not recorded which). The sequence came from a donor over 45 with non-small cell lung cancer. In nucleotides, the CDR3 is TGTGGTTACGGGACAGGGGTCGGATACACCTTC. This gives the protein CGYGTGVGYTF. The full variable domain, with the rest looked up from reference TRBV7-2 and TRBJ1-2, is GAGVSQSPSNKVTEKGKDVELRCDPISGHTALYWYRQSLGQGLEFLIYFQGNSAPDKSGLPSDRFSAERTGGSVSTLTIQRTQQEDSAVYLCGYGTGVGYTFGSGTRLTVV.